This is a list of T cell receptor beta chains from one sample in a study of early T cells in non-severe SARS-CoV-2 infection. TCRdb re-analysed the 5' RACE reads in MiXCR, keeping a single row per CDR3 protein. The sample includes some 91,000 distinct CDR3 sequences, about 11% seen only once; the top ten take 4.7%. Here the sequenced sample was whole blood, taken at baseline. The receptors come from an adult who was a healthcare worker with PCR-confirmed SARS-CoV-2 infection or an uninfected control (not recorded which). CDR3s include the opening cysteine and the closing phenylalanine or tryptophan. The order of the fields is D gene, J gene, clone size, V gene, CDR3 DNA, CDR3 protein. A D gene is named only where the DNA matches it firmly. Rows may omit the clone size; those that give it use once, few, many or a size class.

d_gene: TRBD1; j_gene: TRBJ1-5; abundance: -; v_gene: TRBV7-2; CDR3nt: TGTGCCAGCAGCTTAGCCGGGACAGGGGTTGGCCAGCCCCAGCATTTT; CDR3aa: CASSLAGTGVGQPQHF
d_gene: TRBD1; j_gene: TRBJ1-3; abundance: many; v_gene: TRBV12-3/TRBV12-4; CDR3nt: TGTGCCAGCAGTCCCGGGACAGCAGGAAACACCATATATTTT; CDR3aa: CASSPGTAGNTIYF
d_gene: -; j_gene: TRBJ2-7; abundance: -; v_gene: TRBV18; CDR3nt: TGTGCCAGCTCACCAATCCTTCCTAGGGGCGAGCAGTACTTC; CDR3aa: CASSPILPRGEQYF
d_gene: -; j_gene: TRBJ1-1; abundance: few; v_gene: TRBV7-9; CDR3nt: TGTGCCAGCAGCTTAGGCATAGGGGACACTGAAGCTTTCTTT; CDR3aa: CASSLGIGDTEAFF
d_gene: -; j_gene: TRBJ2-3; abundance: few; v_gene: TRBV21-1; CDR3nt: TGTGCCAGCAGCAAATGCGGGTTCCCCTGCACAGATACGCAGTATTTT; CDR3aa: CASSKCGFPCTDTQYF
d_gene: -; j_gene: TRBJ2-1; abundance: few; v_gene: TRBV19; CDR3nt: TGTGCCAGTAGTATTGGCCGGGGAACCTACAATGAGCAGTTCTTC; CDR3aa: CASSIGRGTYNEQFF
d_gene: -; j_gene: TRBJ2-7; abundance: -; v_gene: TRBV18; CDR3nt: TGTGCCAGCTCAAGAGGAGAATTCAGGGGCGAGCAGTACTTC; CDR3aa: CASSRGEFRGEQYF
d_gene: -; j_gene: TRBJ2-2; abundance: -; v_gene: TRBV25-1; CDR3nt: TGTGCCAGCAGTGGGGATGGCACCGGGGAGCTGTTTTTT; CDR3aa: CASSGDGTGELFF
d_gene: TRBD1; j_gene: TRBJ2-7; abundance: few; v_gene: TRBV27; CDR3nt: TGTGCCAGCAGCCTAGGGACAGGGGTCTACGAGCAGTACTTC; CDR3aa: CASSLGTGVYEQYF
d_gene: TRBD2; j_gene: TRBJ2-2; abundance: few; v_gene: TRBV4-3; CDR3nt: TGCGCCAGCAGCCAGTCTAGCGGGAGAGGGGGGGAGCTGTTTTTT; CDR3aa: CASSQSSGRGGELFF
d_gene: -; j_gene: TRBJ1-2; abundance: -; v_gene: TRBV6-1; CDR3nt: TGTGCCAGCATTACCGATAACTATGGCTACACCTTC; CDR3aa: CASITDNYGYTF
d_gene: -; j_gene: TRBJ1-4; abundance: many; v_gene: TRBV15; CDR3nt: TGTGCCACCAGCAGATCCGACCTCTACGGAACTAAAAATGAAAAACTGTTTTTT; CDR3aa: CATSRSDLYGTKNEKLFF
d_gene: -; j_gene: TRBJ2-6; abundance: few; v_gene: TRBV30; CDR3nt: TGTGCCTCCTCCTCTGGGTCTGGGGCCAACGTCCTGACTTTC; CDR3aa: CASSSGSGANVLTF
d_gene: -; j_gene: TRBJ2-3; abundance: few; v_gene: TRBV6-1; CDR3nt: TGTGCCAGCAGCCCCCGGGACGGTCTAGCGTATACGCAGTATTTT; CDR3aa: CASSPRDGLAYTQYF
d_gene: -; j_gene: TRBJ1-1; abundance: few; v_gene: TRBV5-6; CDR3nt: TGTGCGAGCACTGACGGGCCGGGAGGGACTGAAGCTTTCTTT; CDR3aa: CASTDGPGGTEAFF
d_gene: -; j_gene: TRBJ2-7; abundance: -; v_gene: TRBV9; CDR3nt: TGTGCCAGCGTCCCGGGACTCAACTCCTACGAGCAGTACTTC; CDR3aa: CASVPGLNSYEQYF
d_gene: -; j_gene: TRBJ2-4; abundance: -; v_gene: TRBV6-5; CDR3nt: TGTGCCAGCAGTGAATCAACAGGGCTCCCATCCAAAAACATTCAGTACTTC; CDR3aa: CASSESTGLPSKNIQYF
d_gene: -; j_gene: TRBJ2-1; abundance: many; v_gene: TRBV7-3; CDR3nt: TGTGCCAGCAGCCAAGGACCGGATTACAATGAGCAGTTCTTC; CDR3aa: CASSQGPDYNEQFF
d_gene: -; j_gene: TRBJ2-7; abundance: -; v_gene: TRBV29-1; CDR3nt: TGCAGCGTCGGGACCCCCTTCCACGAGCAGTACTTC; CDR3aa: CSVGTPFHEQYF
d_gene: -; j_gene: TRBJ2-5; abundance: few; v_gene: TRBV19; CDR3nt: TGTGCCAGTAGTATAGGGACCGTCCCGCAAGAGACCCAGTACTTC; CDR3aa: CASSIGTVPQETQYF
d_gene: TRBD1; j_gene: TRBJ2-1; abundance: few; v_gene: TRBV10-2; CDR3nt: TGCGCCAGCAGTGGAGTGCCCCCGGGACAGGTTAATGAGCAGTTCTTC; CDR3aa: CASSGVPPGQVNEQFF
d_gene: TRBD1; j_gene: TRBJ2-1; abundance: few; v_gene: TRBV5-6; CDR3nt: TGTGCCAGCAGCTTGTCCGGGACAGGGGGCTACAATGAGCAGTTCTTC; CDR3aa: CASSLSGTGGYNEQFF
d_gene: -; j_gene: TRBJ2-1; abundance: few; v_gene: TRBV12-3/TRBV12-4; CDR3nt: TGTGCCAGCAGTCGGGGTTACAATGAGCAGTTCTTC; CDR3aa: CASSRGYNEQFF
d_gene: TRBD1; j_gene: TRBJ1-2; abundance: few; v_gene: TRBV20-1; CDR3nt: TGCAGTGCTAGAACGGGGCAGGGGGCAGTCTATGGCTACACCTTC; CDR3aa: CSARTGQGAVYGYTF
d_gene: -; j_gene: TRBJ2-2; abundance: -; v_gene: TRBV19; CDR3nt: TGTGCCACAACAGGGAACACCGGGGAGCTGTTTTTT; CDR3aa: CATTGNTGELFF
d_gene: -; j_gene: TRBJ1-3; abundance: few; v_gene: TRBV20-1; CDR3nt: TGCAGTGCTAGTGTAGGGTCGGCGGTTGGAAACACCATATATTTT; CDR3aa: CSASVGSAVGNTIYF
d_gene: -; j_gene: TRBJ1-4; abundance: many; v_gene: TRBV11-2; CDR3nt: TGTGCCAGCAGCTTAGTCCCCGAGGAAAAACTGTTTTTT; CDR3aa: CASSLVPEEKLFF
d_gene: TRBD2; j_gene: TRBJ2-7; abundance: many; v_gene: TRBV27; CDR3nt: TGTGCCAGCAGTAGGATAGCGGGGGGGCCTCTCCTCGAGCAGTACTTC; CDR3aa: CASSRIAGGPLLEQYF
d_gene: TRBD2; j_gene: TRBJ2-5; abundance: -; v_gene: TRBV11-3; CDR3nt: TGTGCCAGCAGCAAGAGGGTAGCGGGGGTCCAAGAGACCCAGTACTTC; CDR3aa: CASSKRVAGVQETQYF
d_gene: -; j_gene: TRBJ2-3; abundance: many; v_gene: TRBV29-1; CDR3nt: TGCAGCGTTGAAGGGGGAGGCACAGATACGCAGTATTTT; CDR3aa: CSVEGGGTDTQYF
d_gene: -; j_gene: TRBJ1-2; abundance: -; v_gene: TRBV7-2; CDR3nt: TGTGCCAGCAGCTTAAAAGGACAGACGAACTATGGCTACACCTTC; CDR3aa: CASSLKGQTNYGYTF
d_gene: -; j_gene: TRBJ1-2; abundance: few; v_gene: TRBV3-1; CDR3nt: TGTGCCAGCAGCCTAGGGGACTTCTATGGCTACACCTTC; CDR3aa: CASSLGDFYGYTF
d_gene: -; j_gene: TRBJ2-1; abundance: -; v_gene: TRBV7-2; CDR3nt: TGTGCCAGCAGCTTACAGGGTAGCGATGAGCAGTTCTTC; CDR3aa: CASSLQGSDEQFF
d_gene: TRBD2; j_gene: TRBJ2-3; abundance: -; v_gene: TRBV20-1; CDR3nt: TGCAGCCAGGAGGCTAGCGGGGATGATGCGCAGTATTTT; CDR3aa: CSQEASGDDAQYF
d_gene: -; j_gene: TRBJ2-7; abundance: many; v_gene: TRBV3-1; CDR3nt: TGTGCCAGCAGCCAAAGGGCAGGGGCCTACGAGCAGTACTTC; CDR3aa: CASSQRAGAYEQYF
d_gene: -; j_gene: TRBJ1-1; abundance: -; v_gene: TRBV5-8; CDR3nt: TGTGCCAGCAGCCGCTCAACAGGGCGTCGGAACGCTGAAGCTTTCTTC; CDR3aa: CASSRSTGRRNAEAFF
d_gene: -; j_gene: TRBJ1-5; abundance: -; v_gene: TRBV7-8; CDR3nt: TGTGCCAGCAGCCTCTCGGCTACCGGCAATCAGCCCCAGCATTTT; CDR3aa: CASSLSATGNQPQHF
d_gene: -; j_gene: TRBJ2-7; abundance: -; v_gene: TRBV29-1; CDR3nt: TGCAGCGTCCGGAGCTCATACTACGAGCAGTACTTC; CDR3aa: CSVRSSYYEQYF
d_gene: -; j_gene: TRBJ2-3; abundance: few; v_gene: TRBV29-1; CDR3nt: TGCAGCGTGAGCCCCGACGGGATGTATGCAGATACGCAGTATTTT; CDR3aa: CSVSPDGMYADTQYF
d_gene: TRBD1; j_gene: TRBJ1-2; abundance: many; v_gene: TRBV5-1; CDR3nt: TGCGCCAGCAGCTTGAATTTGCGGGACAGCTATGGCTACACCTTC; CDR3aa: CASSLNLRDSYGYTF
d_gene: -; j_gene: TRBJ2-7; abundance: many; v_gene: TRBV7-3; CDR3nt: TGTGCCAGCAGCCCGGGACCGGGGGCCAAGCAGTACTTC; CDR3aa: CASSPGPGAKQYF
d_gene: -; j_gene: TRBJ1-1; abundance: many; v_gene: TRBV10-3; CDR3nt: TGTGCCATCAGTGGGCAGGGGCACAACACTGAAGCTTTCTTT; CDR3aa: CAISGQGHNTEAFF
d_gene: TRBD1; j_gene: TRBJ2-1; abundance: many; v_gene: TRBV5-4; CDR3nt: TGTGCCAGCAGCTCCGAGCCTACAGGGGTCAATGAGCAGTTCTTC; CDR3aa: CASSSEPTGVNEQFF
d_gene: -; j_gene: TRBJ2-2; abundance: few; v_gene: TRBV20-1; CDR3nt: TGCAGTGCTAGAAGAGAGGTACTACGGGACGCCGAGCTTAACACCGGGGAGCTGTTTTTT; CDR3aa: CSARREVLRDAELNTGELFF
d_gene: -; j_gene: TRBJ2-7; abundance: few; v_gene: TRBV7-2; CDR3nt: TGTGCCAGCAGCTTCATCTCCTACGAGCAGTACTTC; CDR3aa: CASSFISYEQYF
d_gene: -; j_gene: TRBJ2-2; abundance: -; v_gene: TRBV7-2; CDR3nt: TGTGCCAGCGAAAGCACCGGGGAGCTGTTTTTT; CDR3aa: CASESTGELFF
d_gene: -; j_gene: TRBJ1-2; abundance: many; v_gene: TRBV27; CDR3nt: TGTGCCAGCAGTTTCAGGGGCACATATGGCTACACCTTC; CDR3aa: CASSFRGTYGYTF
d_gene: -; j_gene: TRBJ2-3; abundance: -; v_gene: TRBV11-2; CDR3nt: TGTGCCAGCAGCTTTGGGGGGAGTGCAGATACGCAGTATTTT; CDR3aa: CASSFGGSADTQYF
d_gene: TRBD2; j_gene: TRBJ2-2; abundance: -; v_gene: TRBV5-1; CDR3nt: TGCGCCAGCAGCTTCACAGCGGGAGTAGACACCGGGGAGCTGTTTTTT; CDR3aa: CASSFTAGVDTGELFF
d_gene: -; j_gene: TRBJ2-5; abundance: -; v_gene: TRBV29-1; CDR3nt: TGCAGCGCCCATTTGATTCGAGGGGGACAAGAGACCCAGTACTTC; CDR3aa: CSAHLIRGGQETQYF
d_gene: TRBD2; j_gene: TRBJ2-1; abundance: few; v_gene: TRBV7-8; CDR3nt: TGTGCCAGCAGCCGCCCGACTAGCGGGGGGCGGAGCTCCTACAATGAGCAGTTCTTC; CDR3aa: CASSRPTSGGRSSYNEQFF
d_gene: -; j_gene: TRBJ2-7; abundance: many; v_gene: TRBV29-1; CDR3nt: TGCAGCGCTTCACTAGGGTCCTACGAGCAGTACTTC; CDR3aa: CSASLGSYEQYF
d_gene: -; j_gene: TRBJ2-3; abundance: -; v_gene: TRBV27; CDR3nt: TGTGCCAGCGGCGGGACAGCGAGCACAGATACGCAGTATTTT; CDR3aa: CASGGTASTDTQYF
d_gene: -; j_gene: TRBJ2-3; abundance: few; v_gene: TRBV14; CDR3nt: TGTGCCAGCAGCCAAGGGGCAGCTAGGATCACAGATACGCAGTATTTT; CDR3aa: CASSQGAARITDTQYF
d_gene: -; j_gene: TRBJ2-2; abundance: few; v_gene: TRBV5-6; CDR3nt: TGTGCCAGCAGCTTGGCAGGGTACCCCGGGGAGCTGTTTTTT; CDR3aa: CASSLAGYPGELFF